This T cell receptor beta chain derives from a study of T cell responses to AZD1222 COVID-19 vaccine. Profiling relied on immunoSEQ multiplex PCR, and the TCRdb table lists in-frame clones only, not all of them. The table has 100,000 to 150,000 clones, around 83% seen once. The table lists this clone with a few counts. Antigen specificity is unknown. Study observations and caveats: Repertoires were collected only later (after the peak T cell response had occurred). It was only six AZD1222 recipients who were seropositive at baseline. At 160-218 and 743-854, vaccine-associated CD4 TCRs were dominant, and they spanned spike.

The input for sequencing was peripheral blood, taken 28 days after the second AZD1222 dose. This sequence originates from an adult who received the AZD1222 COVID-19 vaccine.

The CDR3 reads CASSYEDASYEQYF. The CDR3 coding sequence is TGTGCCAGCAGTTACGAGGACGCCTCCTACGAGCAGTACTTC. The chain combines TRBV6-2 or TRBV6-3 with TRBJ2-7; D is ambiguous. V was cut by 2 bases and J by 0 bases, with 8 bases left in between. Germline lookup yields CDR1 MNHEY and CDR2 SVGEGT. The CDR3 consists of 14 residues.